One sample yielded the 23 T cell receptor beta chains listed below, sequenced in a study of early T cells in non-severe SARS-CoV-2 infection. TCRdb re-derived calls from the 5' RACE reads in MiXCR, one entry per CDR3 protein. Altogether more than 65,000 distinct CDR3 sequences are present, 13% being singletons, with the ten largest covering around 4.8%. Sequencing used whole blood. These TCRs come from an adult who was a healthcare worker with PCR-confirmed SARS-CoV-2 infection or an uninfected control (not recorded which).

This clonotype was observed many times. This CDR3 is CSASGGLGNEQFF. CDR3 coding DNA: TGCAGTGCTTCGGGGGGGCTCGGCAATGAGCAGTTCTTC. The rearrangement uses TRBV20-1 and TRBJ2-1, with TRBD2 identical over 8 bases. The CDR3 consists of 13 residues. The trim removed 5 bases at V and 6 bases at J, leaving 6 bases unmatched. The V gene's germline CDR1 is DFQATT and CDR2 SNEGSKA (reference sequence).

This clonotype was seen only a few times. This chain joins TRBV5-5 and TRBJ1-1, with D uncertain. V was clipped by 0 bases and J by 6 bases, with 6 bases between them. The CDR3 extends over 12 amino acids. Looked up from germline, CDR1 is SGHKS and CDR2 is YYEKEE (reference sequence). The CDR3 DNA sequence: TGTGCCAGCAGCTTGGACTTTGCTGAAGCTTTCTTT. This encodes CASSLDFAEAFF.

The chain has TRBV20-1 and TRBJ2-6; 8 positions match TRBD1. Germline loops: CDR1 DFQATT, CDR2 SNEGSKA (reference sequence). This CDR3 is built from 16 residues. V lost 2 bases, J lost 9 bases, and 12 bases stayed unmatched. This chain's CDR3 is CSARTSLGQGGNVLTF. CDR3 nucleotides: TGCAGTGCTAGAACCTCCCTCGGACAGGGAGGCAACGTCCTGACTTTC.

The chain joins TRBV19 to TRBJ2-7; D might be TRBD2 (5 bases). Germline values: CDR1 LNHDA, CDR2 SQIVND (reference sequence). Trimming stripped 2 bases from V and 2 bases from J, with 13 bases between. This CDR3 has 15 residues. In nucleotides, the CDR3 is TGTGCCAGTAGTATACGCAGCGGCGAAGCCTACGAGCAGTACTTC. Its translation is CASSIRSGEAYEQYF.

The V call is TRBV5-5, the J call TRBJ2-3; D may be TRBD2 (5 bases). Germline CDR1 and CDR2: SGHKS and YYEKEE (reference sequence). CDR3 length equals 13 residues. V gave up 4 bases and J gave up 5 bases, with 11 bases separating them. CDR3 protein: CASSGGREDTQYF. The CDR3 nucleotides are TGTGCCAGCAGCGGAGGTCGTGAAGATACGCAGTATTTT.

The chain uses TRBV3-1 and TRBJ2-2; D remains ambiguous. The germline V and J ends were trimmed by 3 bases and 3 bases, with 11 bases remaining between them. Germline CDR1 is LGHDT and CDR2 is YNNKEL (reference sequence). This CDR3 comprises 15 residues. The CDR3 region is CASSQAIPYTGELFF. The CDR3 region has the DNA TGTGCCAGCAGCCAGGCTATACCCTACACCGGGGAGCTGTTTTTT.

The V gene is TRBV20-1, the J gene TRBJ2-1; D is possibly TRBD2 (6 bases). The V gene's germline CDR1 is DFQATT and CDR2 SNEGSKA (reference sequence). Trimming left V 1 base short and J 10 bases short, with 11 bases between. CDR3 length: 12 amino acids. CDR3 DNA sequence: TGCAGTGCTAGAGGTTGGGACTCCGAGCAGTTCTTC. This gives the protein CSARGWDSEQFF.

J is TRBJ1-5 and V is TRBV7-9, with 8 bases aligning to TRBD1. With V trimmed by 5 bases and J by 4 bases, 7 bases remained unmatched. Germline CDR1 is SEHNR and CDR2 is FQNEAQ (reference sequence). The CDR3 runs to 15 residues. The CDR3 protein is CASSRTGIRNQPQHF. In nucleotides, the CDR3 is TGTGCCAGCAGCCGGACAGGGATTCGGAATCAGCCCCAGCATTTT.

CDR3 in DNA: TGTGCCAGCACTCCGACAGGGAATGAGCAGTACTTC. Translating gives CASTPTGNEQYF. The rearrangement uses TRBV2 and TRBJ2-7, with 7 bases fitting TRBD1. The CDR3 consists of 12 residues. The V gene's germline CDR1 is SNHLY and CDR2 FYNNEI. Unmatched junction bases numbered 7, after V lost 7 bases and J lost 7 bases.

This clonotype was seen more than once but under ten times. The V call is TRBV29-1, the J call TRBJ2-1, with D tentatively TRBD2 (5 bases). CDR1 is SQVTM and CDR2 is ANQGSEA in the germline V gene. The CDR3 has 14 amino acids. Deletions cut 4 bases from V and 9 bases from J, with 19 bases between. CDR3 coding DNA: TGCAGCGTTGCGGGCGTACGCAGAGAGGGTGAGCAGTTCTTC. Translated: CSVAGVRREGEQFF.

This clonotype was detected a few times. The chain combines TRBV2 with TRBJ1-2, with D hard to call. This CDR3 has 11 residues. V lost 7 bases and J 4 bases, leaving 7 bases between the germline ends. Germline-derived CDR1 and CDR2 are SNHLY and FYNNEI. CDR3 in DNA: TGTGCCAGCAAGGAGTCCTATGGCTACACCTTC. This sequence encodes CASKESYGYTF.

This clonotype was detected ten times or more. The chain is built from TRBV5-1 and TRBJ2-6; the D is unclear. This CDR3 is 16 amino acids long. Trimming left V 0 bases short and J 1 base short, with 8 bases between. CDR1 is SGHRS, CDR2 YFSETQ, per germline. The CDR3 spells CASSLAGRSGANVLTF. DNA of the CDR3: TGCGCCAGCAGCTTGGCCGGACGTTCTGGGGCCAACGTCCTGACTTTC.

In its sample, this clonotype was seen many times. CDR3 protein: CASSYSEGQETQYF. DNA of the CDR3: TGTGCCAGCAGTTACTCGGAGGGGCAAGAGACCCAGTACTTC. This chain uses TRBV6-6 with TRBJ2-5; a weak D match, TRBD2 (6 bases). Per germline, CDR1 MNHNY and CDR2 SVGAGI (reference sequence). The CDR3 spans 14 residues. The V end was cut by 0 bases, the J end by 2 bases, with 7 bases between.

This clonotype appeared many times. The rearrangement links TRBV3-1 to TRBJ2-1; TRBD2 matches at 12 bases. This CDR3 spans 14 amino acids. Germline V gives CDR1 LGHDT, CDR2 YNNKEL (reference sequence). The ends lost 6 bases at V and 12 bases at J; junction bases unmatched: 9. This chain's CDR3 is CASSAGTSGFRQFF. For the CDR3, the DNA is TGTGCCAGCAGTGCCGGGACTAGCGGGTTTAGGCAGTTCTTC.

The rearrangement uses TRBV6-2 or TRBV6-3 and TRBJ2-7; the D gene is possibly TRBD1 (6 bases). V lost 2 bases and J lost 2, with 7 bases in between. CDR1 is MNHEY, CDR2 SVGEGT, per germline. CDR3 length: 13 amino acids. In DNA form, the CDR3 reads TGTGCCAGCAGTTACCGGGACACCTACGAGCAGTACTTC. Protein: CASSYRDTYEQYF.

This clonotype was observed a handful of times. The rearrangement joins TRBV27 to TRBJ2-3; D is possibly TRBD1 (6 bases). This CDR3 has 15 residues. Trimming left V 5 bases short and J 3 bases short, with 15 bases between. Per germline, CDR1 MNHEY and CDR2 SMNVEV (reference sequence). The CDR3 DNA reads as TGTGCCAGCAGTCTCACAGGGTGGGGAACAGATACGCAGTATTTT. Protein: CASSLTGWGTDTQYF.

This sequence joins TRBV12-2 and TRBJ2-2. TRBV12-2 is shown as a pseudogene. This CDR3 contains 11 residues. CDR3 in amino acids: CAIDYTGELFF. The CDR3 coding sequence is TGTGCCATCGATTACACCGGGGAGCTGTTTTTT.

The chain links TRBV4-1 to TRBJ2-7; 12 bases align to TRBD1. After removal of 3 bases from V and 9 bases from J, the junction contained 6 bases not matched to a gene. Germline V gives CDR1 MGHRA, CDR2 YSYEKL. The CDR3 is 14 amino acids. The CDR3 reads CASSQTGQGAGQYF. The CDR3 bases are TGCGCCAGCAGCCAGACGGGACAGGGGGCTGGGCAGTACTTC.

This clonotype appeared many times. The rearrangement joins TRBV18 to TRBJ1-4, with D possibly TRBD1 on 5 matching bases. CDR3 length: 15 amino acids. With 4 bases removed from V and 6 bases from J, the gap between germline ends came to 15 bases. From germline, CDR1 is KGHSH and CDR2 LQKENI. The DNA of the CDR3 is TGTGCCAGCTCACAGTACCGGGGCGCAGATGAAAAACTGTTTTTT. It is translated as CASSQYRGADEKLFF.

This clonotype came up many times. V gene TRBV13 combines with J gene TRBJ1-6; possible D gene TRBD1, 5 bases. The CDR3 loop spans 17 amino acids. Trimming removed 2 bases from V and 8 bases from J, with 19 bases in between. Germline assignment: CDR1 PRHDT and CDR2 FYEKMQ (reference sequence). The CDR3 loop reads CASSLRSGRRSHSPLHF. The CDR3, as DNA: TGTGCCAGCAGCTTAAGGTCAGGGCGGAGATCCCATTCACCCCTCCACTTT.

This chain uses TRBV7-2 with TRBJ2-2; D remains ambiguous. V lost 5 bases to trimming and J lost 0 bases, with 10 bases between them. The CDR3 spans 15 residues. Germline CDR1 is SGHTA and CDR2 is FQGNSA. The CDR3: CASSVPDTNTGELFF. The DNA for the CDR3 is TGTGCCAGCAGCGTCCCGGATACGAACACCGGGGAGCTGTTTTTT.

The chain has TRBV28 and TRBJ1-2; D call uncertain. Germline assignment: CDR1 MDHEN and CDR2 SYDVKM. The CDR3 is 13 residues long. Trimming shortened V by 3 bases and J by 8 bases, and 13 bases separated the two germline ends. CDR3 loop: CASSFEGMRGYTF. As DNA, the CDR3 is TGTGCCAGCAGTTTTGAGGGAATGCGGGGCTACACCTTC.

This clonotype was seen ten or more times. J is TRBJ1-4 and V is TRBV5-5; 7 bases align to TRBD1. Germline loops: CDR1 SGHKS, CDR2 YYEKEE (reference sequence). This CDR3 contains 15 residues. With V trimmed by 4 bases and J by 6 bases, 9 bases remained unmatched. In nucleotides, the CDR3 is TGTGCCAGCAGCCAATCAGGACAGGCTTATGAAAAACTGTTTTTT. It codes for CASSQSGQAYEKLFF.